This T cell receptor (beta chain) appears in the sequencing data of a study of glioma-infiltrating T cells after dendritic cell vaccination. Study-wide background: Samples are from glioblastoma patients in Phase I and II dendritic cell vaccine trials.

Germline CDR1 ENHRY, CDR2 SYGVKD. The J segment lost 2 bases and the V segment lost 0 bases, leaving 5 bases of the junction unmatched. The CDR3 extends over 17 amino acids. No glioblastoma patient carried an isocitrate dehydrogenase mutation. Produced via immunoSEQ multiplex PCR; TCRdb's table is partial and in-frame only. The sample lists roughly 98,000 clones; around 84% were seen once. Findings of the study overall: The cohort had few patients with full blood and tumor sets. TCR clonality showed no direct relationship with survival.

Many counts were recorded for this clone. Its antigen is unidentified. This chain links TRBV10-3 with TRBJ2-7; 12 bases match TRBD1. This receptor was obtained from a human donor with glioblastoma. Sample: blood, taken before dendritic cell vaccination. CDR3 region: CAISESRDRGRTYEQYF. The CDR3 DNA reads TGTGCCATCAGTGAGTCCCGGGACAGGGGGCGCACCTACGAGCAGTACTTC.